Shown below are 28 T cell receptor beta chains from a single sample sequenced in a study of T cells in Graves' hyperthyroidism and ophthalmopathy. Template material for amplifying TCR beta CDR3 regions consisted of RNA transcripts. First-round RT-PCR targeting the TCR CDR3 was performed with the HTBI primer set. TCRdb itself ran the multiplex PCR reads through MiXCR, one entry per CDR3 protein. The table lists 480,000 or so distinct CDR3 sequences, about an eighth of them singletons, with 17% in the top ten. Sequencing was carried out using blood. Every receptor here comes from a woman under 30 with Graves' hyperthyroidism.

This clonotype was picked up many times. The chain is built from TRBV27 and TRBJ2-7, with D unresolved. The CDR3 totals 14 residues. V lost 5 bases and J 0 bases, leaving 11 bases between the germline ends. CDR1 and CDR2 (germline): MNHEY, SMNVEV (reference sequence). CDR3 in DNA: TGTGCCAGCAGTCTTGACGCGAGCTCCTACGAGCAGTACTTC. Its protein is CASSLDASSYEQYF.

This clonotype was detected ten times or more. The chain is built from TRBV5-1 and TRBJ2-7; D is perhaps TRBD2 (5 bases). The germline gives CDR1 SGHRS, CDR2 YFSETQ. CDR3 length: 16 residues. The ends were cut back, 4 bases at V and 6 bases at J, with 23 bases in the middle. CDR3 sequence: CASSPGAEIRSGEQYF. Here the CDR3 DNA reads TGCGCCAGCAGCCCCGGCGCGGAAATCAGAAGCGGCGAGCAGTACTTC. Full variable domain (missing parts from reference TRBV5-1 and TRBJ2-7): KAGVTQTPRYLIKTRGQQVTLSCSPISGHRSVSWYQQTPGQGLQFLFEYFSETQRNKGNFPGRFSGRQFSNSRSEMNVSTLELGDSALYLCASSPGAEIRSGEQYFGPGTRLTVT.

The chain combines TRBV28 with TRBJ2-3, with 7 bases identical to TRBD2. Per germline, CDR1 MDHEN and CDR2 SYDVKM. CDR3 length equals 17 residues. The junction had 10 bases not matched to a gene; V was cut back by 4 bases and J by 0 bases. CDR3 region: CASSSLIEGGSTDTQYF. The DNA of the CDR3 is TGTGCCAGCAGTTCTCTAATTGAGGGAGGGAGCACAGATACGCAGTATTTT.

At least ten counts were recorded for this clonotype. The V and J genes are TRBV11-2 and TRBJ2-1, with 7 positions matching TRBD1. The CDR3 consists of 14 residues. Trimming at V came to 5 bases and at J to 7 bases, leaving 8 bases not matched to a gene. CDR1 is SGHAT and CDR2 is FQNNGV in the germline V gene. CDR3 nucleotide sequence: TGTGCCAGCAGCCCCTACAGGGGTCTTAATGAGCAGTTCTTC. Residues: CASSPYRGLNEQFF. Supplemented by reference TRBV11-2 and TRBJ2-1, the full variable domain reads EAGVAQSPRYKIIEKRQSVAFWCNPISGHATLYWYQQILGQGPKLLIQFQNNGVVDDSQLPKDRFSAERLKGVDSTLKIQPAKLEDSAVYLCASSPYRGLNEQFFGPGTRLTVL.

In its sample, this clonotype was seen many times. The chain has TRBV5-6 and TRBJ2-7, with a possible D match to TRBD1 (6 bases). CDR1 SGHDT and CDR2 YYEEEE come from the germline V gene. The CDR3 has 14 amino acids. Trimming shortened V by 4 bases and J by 3 bases, and 14 bases separated the two germline ends. CDR3 nucleotide sequence: TGTGCCAGCAGCGGGGGCCACAAGGTCTACGAGCAGTACTTC. Translation: CASSGGHKVYEQYF.

This chain connects TRBV27 to TRBJ1-3; a weak D match, TRBD1 (5 bases). Germline CDR1 is MNHEY and CDR2 is SMNVEV (reference sequence). Trimming left V 5 bases short and J 0 bases short, with 11 bases between. CDR3 length equals 15 residues. DNA of the CDR3: TGTGCCAGCAGTATAGGGACGGACTCTGGAAACACCATATATTTT. As protein: CASSIGTDSGNTIYF.

This clonotype was counted many times. The V call is TRBV11-3, the J call TRBJ1-1; no clear D. Germline V lookup: CDR1 SGHNT, CDR2 YENEEA. The CDR3 runs 13 residues. With 7 bases removed from V and 1 base from J, the gap between germline ends came to 10 bases. This chain's CDR3 is CASTGGGNTEAFF. CDR3 coding DNA: TGTGCCAGCACGGGTGGTGGGAACACTGAAGCTTTCTTT.

This clonotype was recorded many times. CDR3 sequence (DNA): TGTGCCAGTAGTCTATCCATCTCTGGTGGCTACACCTTC. Its protein is CASSLSISGGYTF. The chain recombines TRBV19 with TRBJ1-2; D is ambiguous. The CDR3 runs to 13 residues. V shed 5 bases and J shed 7 bases, with 14 bases lying between them. From germline, CDR1 is LNHDA and CDR2 SQIVND (reference sequence).

In this sample, this clonotype turned up a few times. The chain uses TRBV5-1 and TRBJ2-6; 12 bases are shared with TRBD1. The germline V gene has CDR1 SGHRS and CDR2 YFSETQ. The CDR3 covers 19 residues. Trimming removed 2 bases from V and 3 bases from J; junction bases left unmatched: 9. The CDR3 here is CASSFRPGQGASGANVLTF. Written as DNA, the CDR3 is TGCGCCAGCAGCTTCCGGCCGGGACAGGGGGCGAGTGGGGCCAACGTCCTGACTTTC.

In this sample, this clonotype turned up many times. This chain links TRBV24-1 with TRBJ2-2; TRBD1 aligns across 7 bases. CDR3 length: 16 amino acids. Germline V lookup: CDR1 KGHDR, CDR2 SFDVKD. Losses at the gene ends were 4 bases for V and 1 base for J; bases not matched to a gene: 5. This chain's CDR3 is CATSDPTGMNTGELFF. The CDR3 nucleotides read TGTGCCACCAGTGACCCGACAGGGATGAACACCGGGGAGCTGTTTTTT.

This clonotype was counted at least ten times. This chain joins TRBV12-3 or TRBV12-4 and TRBJ1-5; the D is unclear. CDR3 length equals 12 residues. V shed 5 bases and J shed 8 bases, with 10 bases lying between them. In DNA, the CDR3 is TGTGCCAGCAGTGGCCCGTGGGAGCCCCAGCATTTT. This sequence encodes CASSGPWEPQHF.

This clonotype was counted at least ten times. The gene calls are TRBV20-1 and TRBJ2-3; D is unclear. The CDR3 contains 10 residues. Germline values: CDR1 DFQATT, CDR2 SNEGSKA (reference sequence). V was shortened by 7 bases and J by 4 bases, with 6 bases between the two germline ends. In DNA form, the CDR3 reads TGCAGTGTAGGCGCAGATACGCAGTATTTT. This sequence encodes CSVGADTQYF.

This clonotype was counted many times. V gene TRBV9 combines with J gene TRBJ1-3; D is perhaps TRBD1 (5 bases). The CDR3 consists of 14 residues. Germline loops: CDR1 SGDLS, CDR2 YYNGEE. Trimming cost V 4 bases and J 2 bases, with 10 bases left between them. The CDR3, as DNA: TGTGCCAGCAGCCGAGGGGTGACTGGAAACACCATATATTTT. Amino acid sequence: CASSRGVTGNTIYF. Together with reference TRBV9 and TRBJ1-3, the CDR3 gives the full variable domain: DSGVTQTPKHLITATGQRVTLRCSPRSGDLSVYWYQQSLDQGLQFLIQYYNGEERAKGNILERFSAQQFPDLHSELNLSSLELGDSALYFCASSRGVTGNTIYFGEGSWLTVV.

This clonotype has a handful of counts. V gene TRBV28 combines with J gene TRBJ2-7; 8 bases agree with TRBD1. This CDR3 contains 16 residues. V shed 4 bases, J shed 2 bases, and the junction held 10 bases outside the gene matches. Germline V gene sequence: CDR1 MDHEN, CDR2 SYDVKM. CDR3 residues: CASSSPLWTGTYEQYV. The CDR3 nucleotides are TGTGCCAGCAGTTCTCCCCTTTGGACAGGGACCTACGAGCAGTACGTC.

This clonotype was detected many times. CDR3 protein: CASRPGAGQTGANVLTF. The CDR3 nucleotides are TGTGCCAGCAGACCGGGTGCAGGGCAAACGGGGGCCAACGTCCTGACTTTC. The chain has TRBV5-5 and TRBJ2-6; TRBD1 might be the D (5 bases). This CDR3 region has 17 residues. Germline values: CDR1 SGHKS, CDR2 YYEKEE (reference sequence). V lost 5 bases to trimming and J lost 4 bases, with 19 bases between them.

This clonotype was counted ten times or more. V is TRBV30 and J is TRBJ2-1; TRBD2 agrees at 8 bases. After removal of 7 bases from V and 7 bases from J, the junction contained 9 bases not matched to a gene. CDR1 is GTSNPN and CDR2 is SVGIG in the germline V gene (reference sequence). This CDR3 spans 13 amino acids. As DNA, the CDR3 is TGTGCCTACCCAGCGGGAGCGAGTAATGAGCAGTTCTTC. This encodes CAYPAGASNEQFF.

This clonotype was detected ten times or more. The rearrangement uses TRBV5-1 and TRBJ1-1; 10 nucleotides match TRBD1. Unmatched junction bases numbered 5, after V lost 2 bases and J lost 1 base. The germline V gene encodes CDR1 SGHRS and CDR2 YFSETQ. The CDR3 extends over 16 amino acids. Here the CDR3 DNA reads TGCGCCAGCAGCTTCGACAGGGGGCAGCGGAACACTGAAGCTTTCTTT. It specifies CASSFDRGQRNTEAFF.

This clonotype was picked up one time. The genes are TRBV13 and TRBJ1-2; D remains unclear. CDR3 length equals 12 residues. Germline lookup yields CDR1 PRHDT and CDR2 FYEKMQ (reference sequence). V was shortened by 2 bases and J by 5 bases, with 6 bases between the two germline ends. The CDR3, as DNA: TGTGCCAGCAGCTTATGGCGTTATGGCTACACCTTC. Protein: CASSLWRYGYTF.

This clonotype appeared a few times. At one boundary the junction diverges from the germline segment, which might be a read error. This chain connects TRBV6-1 to TRBJ2-2; maybe TRBD2 (5 bases). The germline V gene encodes CDR1 MNHNS and CDR2 SASEGT. CDR3 length: 18 amino acids. The CDR3 sequence: CASTHNYRATKNTGELLF. Here the CDR3 DNA reads TGTGCCAGCACCCACAACTACCGGGCTACAAAAAACACCGGGGAGCTGCTTTTT.

This clonotype has at least ten counts. This chain uses TRBV12-3 or TRBV12-4 with TRBJ1-2; 10 bases are shared with TRBD1. This CDR3 region has 17 residues. Germline trimming cut 3 bases from V and 4 bases from J; bases unmatched to any gene: 11. CDR3 in DNA: TGTGCCAGCAGTTTCCACATACTGGGACAGGGGCCCTATGGCTACACCTTC. It codes for CASSFHILGQGPYGYTF.

The gene calls are TRBV6-9 and TRBJ2-1; D unresolved. Trimming pared 2 bases from V and 8 bases from J, leaving 13 bases between. Germline CDR1 is MNHGY and CDR2 is SVAAGI. The CDR3 runs to 14 residues. The CDR3 is CASSYVGPADEQFF. CDR3 nucleotide sequence: TGTGCCAGCAGTTATGTCGGTCCGGCGGATGAGCAGTTCTTC.

This clonotype has a count of ten or more. The chain recombines TRBV15 with TRBJ1-4; D is ambiguous. The CDR3 covers 13 residues. V was clipped by 0 bases and J by 7 bases, with 6 bases between them. The germline CDR1 and CDR2 sequences are LNHNV and YYDKDF (reference sequence). The CDR3 bases are TGTGCCACCAGCAGAGATAGGAGTGAAAAACTGTTTTTT. Protein: CATSRDRSEKLFF.

Remarks on this clonotype: A much larger clone is a single base away; this may be a read error. V is TRBV9 and J is TRBJ2-5; 7 bases line up with TRBD2. This CDR3 region has 14 residues. Germline lookup yields CDR1 SGDLS and CDR2 YYNGEE. CDR3: CAGSGIPGKETQYF. The CDR3 DNA reads TGTGCCGGCAGCGGGATACCAGGAAAAGAGACCCAGTACTTC.

In its sample, this clonotype was seen many times. The chain couples TRBV6-1 to TRBJ1-5; D unclear. This CDR3 contains 11 residues. CDR1 MNHNS and CDR2 SASEGT come from the germline V gene. V lost 10 bases and J lost 1, with 5 bases in between. CDR3 sequence: CATLSNQPQHF. The CDR3 DNA follows: TGTGCCACCCTGAGCAATCAGCCCCAGCATTTT.

V usage is TRBV2 and J usage is TRBJ2-1; TRBD2 agrees at 9 bases. Germline V CDR1 and CDR2: SNHLY, FYNNEI. Losses at the gene ends were 7 bases for V and 7 bases for J; bases not matched to a gene: 8. The CDR3 is 14 residues long. CDR3 in DNA: TGTGCCAGCACAAATGGCGGGAGGGCTAATGAGCAGTTCTTC. Encoded protein: CASTNGGRANEQFF.

This clonotype came up many times. This chain connects TRBV10-3 to TRBJ2-2; D ambiguous. The CDR3 is 13 residues long. Germline CDR1 reads ENHRY; CDR2 reads SYGVKD. V gave up 8 bases and J gave up 0 bases, with 7 bases separating them. CDR3 in amino acids: CAIHGSNTGELFF. The CDR3, as DNA: TGTGCCATCCACGGTTCGAACACCGGGGAGCTGTTTTTT.

The sample holds a few counts of this clonotype. CDR3 sequence reads: CASSSRGRSTDTQYF. CDR3 DNA: TGTGCCAGCAGCTCCCGAGGGCGGAGCACAGATACGCAGTATTTT. This rearrangement joins TRBV9 to TRBJ2-3, with a possible D match to TRBD2 (5 bases). The CDR3 is 15 amino acids. Germline values: CDR1 SGDLS, CDR2 YYNGEE. Trimming took 4 bases from V and 0 from J, leaving 12 bases between them.

Many counts were recorded for this clonotype. The CDR3 bases are TGCGCCAGCAGCGCGACAGGGCTTAGCAATCAGCCCCAGCATTTT. Its translation is CASSATGLSNQPQHF. J is TRBJ1-5 and V is TRBV5-1; 7 bases match TRBD1. Germline CDR1 and CDR2: SGHRS and YFSETQ. V gave up 4 bases and J gave up 0 bases; unmatched junction bases: 4. The CDR3 covers 15 residues.